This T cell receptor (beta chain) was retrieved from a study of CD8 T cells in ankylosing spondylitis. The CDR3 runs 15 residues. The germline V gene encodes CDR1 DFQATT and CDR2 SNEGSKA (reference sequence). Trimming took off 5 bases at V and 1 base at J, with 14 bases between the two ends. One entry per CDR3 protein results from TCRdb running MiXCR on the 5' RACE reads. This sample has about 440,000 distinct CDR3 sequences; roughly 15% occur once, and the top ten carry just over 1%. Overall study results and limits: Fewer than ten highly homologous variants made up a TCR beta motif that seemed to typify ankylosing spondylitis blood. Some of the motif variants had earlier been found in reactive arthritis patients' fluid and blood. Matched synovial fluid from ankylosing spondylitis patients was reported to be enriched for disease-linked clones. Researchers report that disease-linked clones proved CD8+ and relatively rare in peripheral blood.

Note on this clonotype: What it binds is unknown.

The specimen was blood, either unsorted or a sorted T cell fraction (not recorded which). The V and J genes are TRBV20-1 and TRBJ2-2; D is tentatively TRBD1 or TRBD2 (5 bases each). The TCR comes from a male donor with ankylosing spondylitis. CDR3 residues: CSAGRGGKNTGELFF. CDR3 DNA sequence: TGCAGTGCTGGTCGGGGCGGAAAGAACACCGGGGAGCTGTTTTTT.